The 18 T cell receptor beta chains listed next were all sequenced from one sample in a study of blood T cell repertoires in COVID-19. The assay was immunoSEQ multiplex PCR, and TCRdb's table has in-frame clones only and misses some. This sample has some 37,000 clones; around 87% occur once, and the top ten carry approximately 19%. Sequencing was done on a sample of peripheral blood. Receptors were obtained from a man aged 50 or older in a cohort sampled during active COVID-19.

V gene TRBV27 combines with J gene TRBJ1-6; tentatively, D is TRBD1 (6 bases). This CDR3 spans 14 amino acids. Trimming took off 6 bases at V and 5 bases at J, with 11 bases between the two ends. CDR1 and CDR2 (germline): MNHEY, SMNVEV (reference sequence). DNA of the CDR3: TGTGCCAGCAGACCAGGACAGAATAATTCACCCCTCCACTTT. It is translated as CASRPGQNNSPLHF.

V and J are TRBV7-8 and TRBJ2-5; D unresolved. Germline values: CDR1 SGHVS, CDR2 FQNEAQ. V lost 4 bases to trimming and J lost 4 bases, with 7 bases between them. The CDR3 has 12 amino acids. CDR3 residues: CASSSGGETQYF. CDR3 DNA: TGTGCCAGCAGCTCGGGTGGAGAGACCCAGTACTTC.

This rearrangement joins TRBV5-1 to TRBJ2-2, with TRBD1 as a possible D gene (5 bases). CDR1 and CDR2 (germline): SGHRS, YFSETQ. The CDR3 totals 15 residues. Deletions cut 10 bases from V and 5 bases from J, with 21 bases between. DNA of the CDR3: TGCGCCGCCTGGGGCTTAGGGCTAAAAACCGGGGAGCTGTTTTTT. This encodes CAAWGLGLKTGELFF.

The chain carries TRBV14 and TRBJ2-1; D is ambiguous. V lost 1 base to trimming and J lost 0 bases, with 7 bases between them. CDR1 and CDR2 from the germline V gene are SGHDN and FVKESK. The CDR3 sequence is 15 residues long. The CDR3 region has the DNA TGTGCCAGCAGCCAAGCCAGATCCTCCTACAATGAGCAGTTCTTC. It yields the protein CASSQARSSYNEQFF.

The sample holds one count of this clone. The CDR3 sequence: CASSYQIQETQYF. As DNA, the CDR3 is TGTGCCAGCAGTTACCAAATCCAAGAGACCCAGTACTTC. This rearrangement joins TRBV6-2 or TRBV6-3 to TRBJ2-5; D gene ambiguous. Deletions cut 2 bases from V and 1 base from J, with 5 bases between. The V gene's germline CDR1 is MNHEY and CDR2 SVGEGT. The CDR3 runs to 13 residues.

In this sample, this clone turned up once. This chain connects TRBV5-1 to TRBJ2-2; D unclear. V was trimmed by 2 bases and J by 2 bases, leaving 10 bases between them. The germline gives CDR1 SGHRS, CDR2 YFSETQ. The CDR3 is 15 amino acids. The CDR3 coding sequence is TGCGCCAGCAGCTTAGTGGGCCTTAACACCGGGGAGCTGTTTTTT. It specifies CASSLVGLNTGELFF.

This clone appeared once. The chain employs TRBV6-2 or TRBV6-3 and TRBJ2-5; no clear D gene. The CDR3 spans 11 residues. Trimming shortened V by 5 bases and J by 4 bases, and 5 bases separated the two germline ends. In germline, CDR1 is MNHEY, CDR2 SVGEGT. The CDR3 region has the DNA TGTGCCAGCAGTATTCGAGAGACCCAGTACTTC. Its protein is CASSIRETQYF.

This chain connects TRBV7-3 to TRBJ2-5, with TRBD2 matching over 13 bases. The CDR3 covers 17 residues. After removal of 5 bases from V and 5 bases from J, the junction contained 11 bases not matched to a gene. Germline CDR1 reads SGHTA; CDR2 reads FQGTGA. For the CDR3, the DNA is TGTGCCAGCAGCCAGACCGGACTAGCGGGGGTTGGGGAGACCCAGTACTTC. Translation: CASSQTGLAGVGETQYF.

The chain links TRBV15 to TRBJ2-2; D may be TRBD1 (6 bases). The CDR3 contains 16 residues. Germline V lookup: CDR1 LNHNV, CDR2 YYDKDF (reference sequence). Deletions cut 8 bases from V and 1 base from J, with 17 bases between. The CDR3 nucleotides are TGTGCCACCCCCACCACCAAGACAGGGAACACCGGGGAGCTGTTTTTT. Translation gives CATPTTKTGNTGELFF.

This clone was detected once. The chain has TRBV28 and TRBJ2-5; TRBD2 aligns across 10 bases. From germline, CDR1 is MDHEN and CDR2 SYDVKM. The CDR3 length is 14 residues. J was trimmed by 5 bases and V by 2 bases; bases with no gene match: 2. The CDR3 DNA sequence: TGTGCCAGCAGTTTACTAGCGGGAGATGAGACCCAGTACTTC. This translates into CASSLLAGDETQYF.

This chain uses TRBV5-3 with TRBJ1-1, with TRBD1 matching 8 bases. TRBV5-3 is given ORF status, its function remaining uncertain. Trimming at V came to 0 bases and at J to 4 bases, leaving 2 bases not matched to a gene. The CDR3 is 14 amino acids. The CDR3 here is CARSLETGVTEAFF. The CDR3 nucleotides are TGTGCCAGAAGCTTGGAGACAGGGGTCACTGAAGCTTTCTTT.

This clone was seen a single time. As DNA, the CDR3 is TGTGCCAGCAGCCCCCGGACTAGCGGGAGTTCAGATACGCAGTATTTT. Translated: CASSPRTSGSSDTQYF. V gene TRBV3-1 (or the pseudogene TRBV3-2) combines with J gene TRBJ2-3, with 13 positions matching TRBD2. Germline V gene sequence: CDR1 LGHDT, CDR2 YNNKEL (reference sequence). This CDR3 contains 16 residues. V gave up 4 bases and J gave up 4 bases; unmatched junction bases: 5.

The rearrangement links TRBV19 to TRBJ2-3; TRBD2 matches 8 bases. The CDR3 runs to 16 residues. The trim removed 7 bases at V and 4 bases at J, leaving 13 bases unmatched. Germline lookup yields CDR1 LNHDA and CDR2 SQIVND (reference sequence). The chain's CDR3 is CASKSSGPNAADTQYF. For the CDR3, the DNA is TGTGCCAGTAAGTCTAGCGGGCCCAACGCGGCAGATACGCAGTATTTT.

V gene TRBV12-5 combines with J gene TRBJ2-1; D remains ambiguous. Germline V lookup: CDR1 LGHNT, CDR2 FRNRAP. Trimming took 5 bases from V and 8 from J, leaving 13 bases between them. This CDR3 contains 13 residues. This chain's CDR3 is CASGPRGADEQFF. The CDR3 nucleotides are TGTGCTAGTGGTCCCCGAGGCGCCGATGAGCAGTTCTTC.

The genes are TRBV27 and TRBJ1-5; D unresolved. This CDR3 is 14 amino acids long. Trimming pared 0 bases from V and 4 bases from J, leaving 7 bases between. Germline V gene sequence: CDR1 MNHEY, CDR2 SMNVEV (reference sequence). This CDR3 is CASSLSQFNQPQHF. CDR3 sequence (DNA): TGTGCCAGCAGTTTATCCCAGTTTAATCAGCCCCAGCATTTT.

The rearrangement uses TRBV2 and TRBJ1-1; D gene unclear. The CDR3 length is 13 residues. Germline assignment: CDR1 SNHLY and CDR2 FYNNEI. V lost 4 bases, J lost 3 bases, and 9 bases lay in between. CDR3 DNA sequence: TGTGCCAGCAGTGTAGGAGGGTACACTGAAGCTTTCTTT. This gives the protein CASSVGGYTEAFF. Full variable domain (missing parts from reference TRBV2 and TRBJ1-1): EPEVTQTPSHQVTQMGQEVILRCVPISNHLYFYWYRQILGQKVEFLVSFYNNEISEKSEIFDDQFSVERPDGSNFTLKIRSTKLEDSAMYFCASSVGGYTEAFFGQGTRLTVV.

The V gene is TRBV6-5, the J gene TRBJ1-5, with no clear D. Between the trimmed V and J ends, which lost 2 bases and 0 bases, there was a span of 8 bases. From germline, CDR1 is MNHEY and CDR2 SVGAGI. The CDR3 runs to 15 residues. The CDR3 loop reads CASSYVADSNQPQHF. The CDR3 DNA is TGTGCCAGCAGTTACGTGGCAGATAGCAATCAGCCCCAGCATTTT.

The chain uses TRBV12-5 and TRBJ2-2; 9 nucleotides align to TRBD2. Germline loops: CDR1 LGHNT, CDR2 FRNRAP. The CDR3 consists of 18 residues. The ends lost 6 bases at V and 6 bases at J; junction bases unmatched: 17. For the CDR3, the DNA is TGTGCTAGTGGCCCGCCCCTCCTAAGCGGGGGGTTTTCCGGGGAGCTGTTTTTT. Its protein product is CASGPPLLSGGFSGELFF.